One sample yielded the 4 T cell receptor beta chains listed below, sequenced in a study of T-cell memory formation after mild COVID-19. TCRdb used MiXCR to reprocess the 5' RACE reads, holding one entry per CDR3 protein. Of roughly 350,000 distinct CDR3 sequences listed, around 21% were seen once; the top ten hold roughly an eighth. The specimen was PBMCs or a T cell subset sorted from them (not recorded which). These receptors came from an adult woman who had mild COVID-19 (a few samples of this study predate the infection). Cell type and time point are not known.

This clonotype was counted many times. The V and J genes are TRBV9 and TRBJ2-1; 7 positions match TRBD1. The CDR3 loop spans 15 amino acids. The V segment lost 3 bases and the J segment 7 bases; nucleotides outside the gene matches: 10. The V gene's germline CDR1 is SGDLS and CDR2 YYNGEE. The CDR3 DNA follows: TGTGCCAGCAGCGACGGGACAGTGGCTATAAATGAGCAGTTCTTC. It codes for CASSDGTVAINEQFF.

V and J are TRBV21-1 and TRBJ2-4; the D call TRBD2 from the table was never checked on the DNA. TRBV21-1 corresponds to a pseudogene. The CDR3 is 14 residues long. CDR3 coding DNA: TGTGCTCTACCGATAAGGGAGGGGAAGATCATTCAGTACTTC. Protein: CALPIREGKIIQYF.

The chain recombines TRBV6-5 with TRBJ2-1; D tentatively reads TRBD1 or TRBD2 (5 bases each). The germline gives CDR1 MNHEY, CDR2 SVGAGI. The CDR3 is 13 residues long. V was shortened by 10 bases and J by 12 bases, with 22 bases between the two germline ends. CDR3 amino acids: CATLGRGRGGQFF. The CDR3 DNA reads TGTGCCACCTTGGGGCGCGGCCGGGGTGGGCAGTTCTTC.

This clonotype has just a few counts. The chain couples TRBV20-1 to TRBJ1-6; TRBD1 might be the D (6 bases). CDR3 length: 16 amino acids. Deletions cut 7 bases from V and 3 bases from J, with 19 bases between. Germline V CDR1 and CDR2: DFQATT, SNEGSKA (reference sequence). The CDR3 DNA is TGCAGTGTAAGACGGGCAGGGGACCTCTATAATTCACCCCTCCACTTT. Amino acids: CSVRRAGDLYNSPLHF.